The entry below gives a single T cell receptor beta chain sequence along with its context. Its antigen is as yet unknown. General study results and limits: The TCR gene usage of tumor memory CD4+ T cells clustered together with blood and lymph node memory CD4+ cells and with lymph node naive CD4+ cells. Greatest tumor Treg TCR overlap was with tumor naive CD4+ cells.

The germline V and J ends were trimmed by 3 bases and 2 bases, with 4 bases remaining between them. This CDR3 has 12 residues. Semi-nested PCR with Nested Universal Primer A followed constant-region reverse priming of full-length variable regions. TCRdb called the 5' RACE reads again in MiXCR, with one record for every CDR3 protein. This table holds roughly 8,600 distinct CDR3 sequences, 50% to 55% found once. The sample comprised memory CD4+ T cells sorted from a lymph node. Noted subset: memory CD4+ T cells, CD4+CD45RO+CD25-. This chain uses TRBV12-3 or TRBV12-4 with TRBJ1-1; no firm D call. The receptor's source is a female donor with breast cancer. The CDR3 reads CASSFTNTEAFF. CDR3 nucleotide sequence: TGTGCCAGCAGTTTCACCAACACTGAAGCTTTCTTT.